The clone carrying this TCR beta chain showed up just a few times. Its antigen remains unknown. The data originate from a study of T cells in localized non-small cell lung cancer. Per the germline V gene, CDR1 is LGHNT and CDR2 is FRNRAP. The CDR3 runs 11 residues. V gave up 5 bases and J gave up 12 bases; unmatched junction bases: 4. Study outcomes and limitations: A single tumor region was sequenced, leaving heterogeneity possible. Overall survival was longer when the density of T cells in the blood was higher.

TCRdb's copy holds only in-frame clones and misses some; the assay was immunoSEQ multiplex PCR. The table records some 11,000 clones, just under 30% of them present only once. The chain joins TRBV12-5 to TRBJ2-1; 7 bases are a match to TRBD2. Sequenced here: lung tumor tissue, sampled before any cancer treatment. This sequence was found in a man between 40 and 70 years old with stage I lung adenocarcinoma. The CDR3 reads CASGLREGQFF. For the CDR3, the DNA is TGTGCTAGTGGTCTCAGGGAGGGGCAGTTCTTC.